The 10 T cell receptor beta chains presented below share a single source sample, sequenced in a study of T cell responses to AZD1222 COVID-19 vaccine. TCRdb keeps only in-frame clones here, not all; method: immunoSEQ multiplex PCR. The repertoire holds hundreds of thousands of clones, with about 92% as singletons. The specimen was peripheral blood, collected on day 0 of MenACWY control vaccination. Source of these receptors: an adult in good health.

The chain couples TRBV5-1 to TRBJ2-7, with D perhaps TRBD2 (5 bases). Looked up from germline, CDR1 is SGHRS and CDR2 is YFSETQ. V shed 4 bases and J shed 2 bases, with 10 bases lying between them. This CDR3 has 13 residues. The chain's CDR3 is CASSRGSAYEQYF. CDR3 nucleotides: TGCGCCAGCAGCCGGGGAAGCGCCTACGAGCAGTACTTC. Complete variable domain (other parts from reference TRBV5-1 and TRBJ2-7): KAGVTQTPRYLIKTRGQQVTLSCSPISGHRSVSWYQQTPGQGLQFLFEYFSETQRNKGNFPGRFSGRQFSNSRSEMNVSTLELGDSALYLCASSRGSAYEQYFGPGTRLTVT.

This chain connects TRBV10-3 to TRBJ1-5; 8 bases align to TRBD1. J was trimmed by 3 bases and V by 6 bases; bases with no gene match: 4. The CDR3 covers 14 residues. CDR1 and CDR2 from the germline V gene are ENHRY and SYGVKD. CDR3 amino acids: CAIRKTGDNQPQHF. The CDR3 DNA is TGTGCCATCAGGAAGACAGGGGACAATCAGCCCCAGCATTTT.

V is TRBV19 and J is TRBJ1-1; D is perhaps TRBD1 (5 bases). Trimming cost V 3 bases and J 1 base, with 12 bases left between them. The CDR3 consists of 15 residues. Germline V gene lookup returns CDR1 LNHDA and CDR2 SQIVND (reference sequence). The CDR3 region is CASSILGAANTEAFF. The CDR3 nucleotides read TGTGCCAGTAGTATCCTCGGGGCAGCGAACACTGAAGCTTTCTTT.

This chain uses TRBV6-2 or TRBV6-3 with TRBJ1-1, with 7 nucleotides matching TRBD1. Germline V gene data show CDR1 as MNHEY and CDR2 as SVGEGT. V trimming: 5 bases; J trimming: 6 bases; junction bases outside the gene matches: 12. This CDR3 has 15 residues. In DNA form, the CDR3 reads TGTGCCAGCAGTCCAGGGGGGATGGGGTTCGCTGAAGCTTTCTTT. This codes for CASSPGGMGFAEAFF.

The V and J genes are TRBV19 and TRBJ1-4; D ambiguous. Per germline, CDR1 LNHDA and CDR2 SQIVND (reference sequence). This CDR3 has 11 amino acids. V lost 8 bases to trimming and J lost 6 bases, with 7 bases between them. The CDR3, as DNA: TGTGCCAGTTCGCCGGATGAAAAACTGTTTTTT. Its translation: CASSPDEKLFF.

The gene calls are TRBV5-1 and TRBJ2-1, with 12 bases matching TRBD1. CDR1 and CDR2 from the germline V gene are SGHRS and YFSETQ. CDR3 size: 15 residues. Germline trimming cut 2 bases from V and 6 bases from J; bases unmatched to any gene: 3. DNA of the CDR3: TGCGCCAGCAGCTTACGGGACAGGGGGCGCAATGAGCAGTTCTTC. Encoded protein: CASSLRDRGRNEQFF.

The chain's CDR3 is CASSQESYNEQFF. As DNA, the CDR3 is TGTGCCAGCAGCCAGGAATCCTACAATGAGCAGTTCTTC. The chain combines TRBV14 with TRBJ2-1; D not certain. CDR3 length equals 13 residues. Trimming removed 3 bases from V and 1 base from J, with 4 bases in between. Germline loops: CDR1 SGHDN, CDR2 FVKESK.

The V and J genes are TRBV6-5 and TRBJ1-2; D uncertain. V was clipped by 0 bases and J by 8 bases, with 10 bases between them. The CDR3 is 13 residues long. Germline V gene sequence: CDR1 MNHEY, CDR2 SVGAGI. Here the CDR3 reads CASSYSEGTGYTF. Here the CDR3 DNA reads TGTGCCAGCAGTTACTCGGAGGGAACGGGCTACACCTTC.

This chain links TRBV4-2 with TRBJ1-3; D is unresolved. Trimming cost V 4 bases and J 6 bases, with 13 bases left between them. Germline CDR1 reads LGHNA; CDR2 reads YNFKEQ. CDR3 length: 14 amino acids. For the CDR3, the DNA is TGTGCCAGCAGCCGATCCGGGCAGGAAAACACCATATATTTT. Protein sequence: CASSRSGQENTIYF.

This clone showed up just once. The chain links TRBV19 to TRBJ1-6; D is ambiguous. The germline V gene has CDR1 LNHDA and CDR2 SQIVND (reference sequence). V was trimmed by 1 base and J by 7 bases, leaving 17 bases between them. CDR3 length equals 17 residues. As DNA, the CDR3 is TGTGCCAGTAGTATAGCTCGGGTGGCTTTAGGCAATTCACCCCTCCACTTT. Its protein is CASSIARVALGNSPLHF. Full variable domain (remainder filled in from reference TRBV19 and TRBJ1-6): DGGITQSPKYLFRKEGQNVTLSCEQNLNHDAMYWYRQDPGQGLRLIYYSQIVNDFQKGDIAEGYSVSREKKESFPLTVTSAQKNPTAFYLCASSIARVALGNSPLHFGNGTRLTVT.